One T cell receptor (beta chain) is described in this entry. Its target is not known. Some clones are missing from TCRdb's copy, which holds only in-frame ones; the method was immunoSEQ multiplex PCR. The repertoire consists of around 25,000 clones, with around 73% occurring once and the leading ten covering about 1.5%. The data were obtained in a study of OX40 agonist ivuxolimab in advanced cancers. Regarding the study as a whole: Low normalized T-cell clonal expansion also characterized some of the nonresponders.

This CDR3 contains 15 residues. Losses at the gene ends were 6 bases for V and 8 bases for J; bases not matched to a gene: 12. Germline loops: CDR1 MNHNY, CDR2 SVGAGI (reference sequence). The chain combines TRBV6-6 with TRBJ1-4; 7 positions agree with TRBD1. The receptor comes from an adult with an advanced solid tumor such as melanoma, head and neck, liver or kidney cancer. The material sequenced was CD4+ or CD8+ T cells sorted from blood, taken in a trial of the OX40 agonist ivuxolimab. The CDR3 nucleotides read TGTGCCAGCAGCCCCAGGGGGGGGCGTGAAGAAAAACTGTTTTTT. Protein sequence: CASSPRGGREEKLFF.